This is a list of T cell receptor beta chains from one sample in a study of Graves' ophthalmopathy and Graves' hyperthyroidism. Each CDR3 protein gets one entry after TCRdb re-called the multiplex PCR reads with MiXCR. Among 200,000 to 250,000 distinct CDR3 sequences, less than 55% were seen once, and the ten largest hold less than 60%. The material sequenced was peripheral blood. Every receptor here comes from an adult man with Graves' ophthalmopathy. Both conserved end residues are part of each CDR3. D genes are given only for firm matches. Size is omitted from some rows. Given values are once, few, many or a class for expanded clones.

v_gene: TRBV19; d_gene: -; j_gene: TRBJ1-2; abundance: few; CDR3aa: CASSTSGTANYGYTF; CDR3nt: TGTGCCAGTAGTACATCCGGGACGGCTAACTATGGCTACACCTTC
v_gene: TRBV29-1; d_gene: TRBD2; j_gene: TRBJ2-5; abundance: -; CDR3aa: CSVEDRLREGQETQYF; CDR3nt: TGCAGCGTTGAAGATCGCTTACGGGAGGGCCAGGAGACCCAGTACTTC
v_gene: TRBV6-5; d_gene: -; j_gene: TRBJ2-7; abundance: few; CDR3aa: CASSYAGPYEQYF; CDR3nt: TGTGCCAGCAGTTACGCAGGCCCGTACGAGCAGTACTTC
v_gene: TRBV6-4; d_gene: TRBD1; j_gene: TRBJ1-2; abundance: -; CDR3aa: CASSRQGENGYTF; CDR3nt: TGTGCCAGCAGCCGACAGGGGGAAAATGGCTACACCTTC
v_gene: TRBV10-3; d_gene: TRBD2; j_gene: TRBJ2-7; abundance: few; CDR3aa: CAISESLAGSTYEQYF; CDR3nt: TGTGCCATCAGTGAGTCCCTAGCGGGGTCCACCTACGAGCAGTACTTC
v_gene: TRBV28; d_gene: -; j_gene: TRBJ2-5; abundance: -; CDR3aa: CASRGSAGETQYF; CDR3nt: TGTGCCAGCAGGGGGAGCGCAGGGGAGACCCAGTACTTC
v_gene: TRBV2; d_gene: -; j_gene: TRBJ2-2; abundance: -; CDR3aa: CASRAGQNTGELFF; CDR3nt: TGTGCCAGCAGGGCGGGACAGAACACCGGGGAGCTGTTTTTT
v_gene: TRBV4-1; d_gene: -; j_gene: TRBJ2-2; abundance: -; CDR3aa: CASSQVERATGELFF; CDR3nt: TGCGCCAGCAGCCAAGTGGAGCGGGCCACCGGGGAGCTGTTTTTT
v_gene: TRBV19; d_gene: -; j_gene: TRBJ2-2; abundance: -; CDR3aa: CASSLMEANTGELFF; CDR3nt: TGTGCCAGCAGCTTGATGGAGGCGAACACCGGGGAGCTGTTTTTT
v_gene: TRBV9; d_gene: TRBD2; j_gene: TRBJ2-7; abundance: -; CDR3aa: CASSLVSGSYEQYF; CDR3nt: TGCGCCAGCAGCTTGGTTAGCGGGAGTTACGAGCAGTACTTC
v_gene: TRBV10-3; d_gene: -; j_gene: TRBJ1-2; abundance: once; CDR3aa: CAISESSGDYGYTF; CDR3nt: TGTGCCATCAGTGAGTCGTCGGGGGACTATGGCTACACCTTC
v_gene: TRBV19; d_gene: TRBD1; j_gene: TRBJ2-5; abundance: -; CDR3aa: CASSIYPDRGRETQYF; CDR3nt: TGTGCCAGTAGTATCTATCCGGACAGGGGGCGGGAGACCCAGTACTTC
v_gene: TRBV29-1; d_gene: -; j_gene: TRBJ1-2; abundance: -; CDR3aa: CSVTPPGTVNYGYTF; CDR3nt: TGCAGCGTTACACCTCCCGGGACGGTTAACTATGGCTACACCTTC
v_gene: TRBV9; d_gene: TRBD1; j_gene: TRBJ2-7; abundance: -; CDR3aa: CASSQGTASYEQYF; CDR3nt: TGTGCCAGCAGCCAAGGGACAGCTTCCTACGAGCAGTACTTC
v_gene: TRBV7-2; d_gene: -; j_gene: TRBJ2-3; abundance: -; CDR3aa: CASSFRGDTTDTQYF; CDR3nt: TGTGCCAGCAGCTTCCGGGGGGACACCACAGATACGCAGTATTTT
v_gene: TRBV2; d_gene: -; j_gene: TRBJ1-1; abundance: -; CDR3aa: CASSESGTEAFF; CDR3nt: TGTGCCAGCAGTGAAAGCGGCACTGAAGCTTTCTTT
v_gene: TRBV7-6; d_gene: -; j_gene: TRBJ2-1; abundance: -; CDR3aa: CASSRDRLHNEQFF; CDR3nt: TGTGCCAGCAGCCGAGACAGACTCCACAATGAGCAGTTCTTC
v_gene: TRBV12-3/TRBV12-4; d_gene: -; j_gene: TRBJ1-5; abundance: -; CDR3aa: CASSLRETNQPQHF; CDR3nt: TGTGCCAGCAGTCTCAGGGAGACCAATCAGCCCCAGCATTTT
v_gene: TRBV15; d_gene: -; j_gene: TRBJ2-5; abundance: -; CDR3aa: CATSRDRAQYF; CDR3nt: TGTGCCACCAGCAGAGATAGGGCACAGTACTTC
v_gene: TRBV29-1; d_gene: TRBD1; j_gene: TRBJ1-1; abundance: many; CDR3aa: CSAPWQGERNTEAFF; CDR3nt: TGCAGCGCCCCATGGCAGGGGGAAAGGAACACTGAAGCTTTCTTT
v_gene: TRBV25-1; d_gene: -; j_gene: TRBJ2-6; abundance: many; CDR3aa: CASSAYGREGAGANVLTF; CDR3nt: TGTGCCAGCAGCGCCTACGGCAGGGAAGGGGCTGGGGCCAACGTCCTGACTTTC
v_gene: TRBV9; d_gene: -; j_gene: TRBJ2-5; abundance: -; CDR3aa: CAGTSLGVQETQYF; CDR3nt: TGTGCTGGAACCTCTCTCGGAGTCCAAGAGACCCAGTACTTC
v_gene: TRBV25-1; d_gene: -; j_gene: TRBJ2-3; abundance: few; CDR3aa: CASKRARDYTDTQYF; CDR3nt: TGTGCCAGCAAACGAGCCCGAGACTACACAGATACGCAGTATTTT
v_gene: TRBV7-9; d_gene: -; j_gene: TRBJ2-7; abundance: -; CDR3aa: CAGGQLSSYEQYF; CDR3nt: TGTGCCGGCGGACAGCTGAGCTCCTACGAGCAGTACTTC
v_gene: TRBV7-3; d_gene: -; j_gene: TRBJ2-2; abundance: few; CDR3aa: CASSLSLLNTGELFF; CDR3nt: TGTGCCAGCAGCCTGAGCCTTTTGAACACCGGGGAGCTGTTTTTT
v_gene: TRBV7-9; d_gene: -; j_gene: TRBJ1-1; abundance: few; CDR3aa: CASSTGQLFEAFF; CDR3nt: TGTGCCAGCAGCACCGGACAGCTTTTTGAAGCTTTCTTT
v_gene: TRBV5-1; d_gene: TRBD2; j_gene: TRBJ2-6; abundance: few; CDR3aa: CASSRGGPNNVLTF; CDR3nt: TGCGCCAGCAGTCGGGGAGGGCCTAACAACGTCCTGACTTTC
v_gene: TRBV2; d_gene: -; j_gene: TRBJ1-5; abundance: few; CDR3aa: CASSEVGGNQPQHF; CDR3nt: TGTGCCAGCAGTGAGGTAGGAGGTAATCAGCCCCAGCATTTT
v_gene: TRBV7-9; d_gene: -; j_gene: TRBJ1-6; abundance: -; CDR3aa: CASSWTMFADSPLHF; CDR3nt: TGTGCCAGCAGCTGGACGATGTTCGCTGATTCACCCCTCCACTTT
v_gene: TRBV11-2; d_gene: -; j_gene: TRBJ2-7; abundance: -; CDR3aa: CASSVRVGEQYF; CDR3nt: TGTGCCAGCAGCGTCAGAGTAGGCGAGCAGTACTTC
v_gene: TRBV7-8; d_gene: -; j_gene: TRBJ2-5; abundance: many; CDR3aa: CASSSNSAGETQYF; CDR3nt: TGTGCCAGCAGCTCGAATAGCGCAGGGGAGACCCAGTACTTC
v_gene: TRBV10-3; d_gene: TRBD1; j_gene: TRBJ1-2; abundance: -; CDR3aa: CASSYYGTETNYGYTF; CDR3nt: TGTGCCAGCAGTTACTATGGGACAGAGACTAACTATGGCTACACCTTC
v_gene: TRBV6-1; d_gene: -; j_gene: TRBJ2-7; abundance: -; CDR3aa: CASGPRTVGQYF; CDR3nt: TGTGCCAGCGGCCCTAGAACGGTCGGGCAGTACTTC
v_gene: TRBV20-1; d_gene: -; j_gene: TRBJ1-1; abundance: many; CDR3aa: CSAREALSTEAFF; CDR3nt: TGCAGTGCTAGAGAGGCTCTGAGCACTGAAGCTTTCTTT
v_gene: TRBV27; d_gene: TRBD1; j_gene: TRBJ2-7; abundance: -; CDR3aa: CASSLKEGGRIFSYEQYF; CDR3nt: TGTGCCAGCAGTTTGAAGGAAGGGGGCAGAATTTTCTCCTACGAGCAGTACTTC
v_gene: TRBV10-3; d_gene: -; j_gene: TRBJ2-7; abundance: -; CDR3aa: CASSLYTAGRSYEQYF; CDR3nt: TGTGCCAGCAGTTTATATACGGCGGGCCGATCCTACGAGCAGTACTTC
v_gene: TRBV6-1; d_gene: -; j_gene: TRBJ1-2; abundance: -; CDR3aa: CASSQGTSSVYGYTF; CDR3nt: TGTGCCAGCAGTCAAGGGACTTCGAGTGTCTATGGCTACACCTTC
v_gene: TRBV5-6; d_gene: -; j_gene: TRBJ2-5; abundance: few; CDR3aa: CASSPSVALQETQYF; CDR3nt: TGTGCCAGCAGCCCTAGTGTGGCCCTACAAGAGACCCAGTACTTC
v_gene: TRBV3-1; d_gene: -; j_gene: TRBJ1-3; abundance: -; CDR3aa: CASSPDSPLRNTIYF; CDR3nt: TGTGCCAGCAGCCCCGACAGTCCCCTCAGAAACACCATATATTTT
v_gene: TRBV6-5; d_gene: TRBD1; j_gene: TRBJ2-7; abundance: few; CDR3aa: CASTRGDRRGGEQYF; CDR3nt: TGTGCCAGCACCAGGGGGGACAGGCGCGGAGGCGAGCAGTACTTC
v_gene: TRBV4-1; d_gene: -; j_gene: TRBJ1-4; abundance: -; CDR3aa: CASSQVWGGTTEKLFF; CDR3nt: TGCGCCAGCAGCCAAGTTTGGGGCGGGACCACTGAAAAACTGTTTTTT
v_gene: TRBV10-2; d_gene: TRBD1; j_gene: TRBJ1-6; abundance: -; CDR3aa: CASKDRGDSPLHF; CDR3nt: TGCGCCAGCAAGGACAGGGGGGATTCACCCCTCCACTTT
v_gene: TRBV2; d_gene: -; j_gene: TRBJ1-1; abundance: few; CDR3aa: CASRLPGPGNTEAFF; CDR3nt: TGTGCCAGCAGATTACCGGGACCGGGAAACACTGAAGCTTTCTTT
v_gene: TRBV20-1; d_gene: -; j_gene: TRBJ2-7; abundance: -; CDR3aa: CSARGPGDEQYF; CDR3nt: TGCAGTGCTAGAGGCCCGGGGGACGAGCAGTACTTC
v_gene: TRBV6-1; d_gene: -; j_gene: TRBJ1-2; abundance: few; CDR3aa: CASSENPTNYGYTF; CDR3nt: TGTGCCAGCAGTGAAAACCCGACAAATTATGGCTACACCTTC